What follows describes a single T cell receptor (beta chain). The source of the sample is a study of T cells in localized non-small cell lung cancer. The CDR3 loop spans 13 amino acids. V shed 5 bases and J 7 bases; nucleotides not matched to a gene: 6. CDR1 is SEHNR, CDR2 FQNEAQ, per germline (reference sequence). Data came from immunoSEQ multiplex PCR; TCRdb stores just in-frame clones and leaves some out. Here the sample spans over 30,000 clones, about 80% being singletons. The chain carries TRBV7-9 and TRBJ1-2, with TRBD1 matching 8 bases. This specimen consisted of peripheral blood, obtained before any cancer treatment. The sequence derives from a male donor aged 60 or over with stage II squamous cell lung carcinoma. This chain's CDR3 is CASSPQGASGYTF. The CDR3 nucleotides are TGTGCCAGCAGCCCTCAGGGGGCAAGTGGCTACACCTTC.